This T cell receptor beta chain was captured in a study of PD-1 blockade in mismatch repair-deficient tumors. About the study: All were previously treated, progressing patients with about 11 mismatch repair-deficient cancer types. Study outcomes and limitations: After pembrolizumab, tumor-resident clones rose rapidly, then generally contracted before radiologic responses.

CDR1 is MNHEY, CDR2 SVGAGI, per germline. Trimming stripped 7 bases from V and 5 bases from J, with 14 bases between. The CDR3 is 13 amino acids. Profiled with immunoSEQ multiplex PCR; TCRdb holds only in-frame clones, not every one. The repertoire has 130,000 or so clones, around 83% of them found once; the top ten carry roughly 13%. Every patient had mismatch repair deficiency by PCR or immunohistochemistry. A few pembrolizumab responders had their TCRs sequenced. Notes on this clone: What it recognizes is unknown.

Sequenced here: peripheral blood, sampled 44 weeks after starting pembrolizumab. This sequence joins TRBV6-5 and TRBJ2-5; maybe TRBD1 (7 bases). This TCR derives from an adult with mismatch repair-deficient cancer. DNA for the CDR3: TGTGCCAGCAACCAACAGGGGAGGGAGACCCAGTACTTC. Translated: CASNQQGRETQYF.